The 29 T cell receptor beta chains below were found in one sample sequenced in a study of blood T cell repertoires in COVID-19. Sequenced by immunoSEQ multiplex PCR; TCRdb stores in-frame clones only, minus some. The sample records 70,000 to 95,000 clones, roughly 95% being singletons. Sequencing input: peripheral blood. The receptors were gathered from a human donor with active COVID-19. The donor label of this sample is uncertain.

The chain has TRBV6-6 and TRBJ1-1; perhaps TRBD1 as D (5 bases). The CDR3 has 13 amino acids. CDR1 and CDR2 (germline): MNHNY, SVGAGI (reference sequence). V was trimmed by 5 bases and J by 8 bases, leaving 15 bases between them. The CDR3: CASSPAEGLEAFF. The CDR3 DNA is TGTGCCAGCAGTCCCGCCGAGGGACTCGAAGCTTTCTTT.

The J gene is TRBJ1-2, the V gene TRBV15; 11 positions agree with TRBD1. V lost 1 base and J lost 3; bases outside the gene matches: 19. This CDR3 has 21 amino acids. Germline assignment: CDR1 LNHNV and CDR2 YYDKDF (reference sequence). The chain's CDR3 is CATSRGYSGGGQGVPDYGYTF. The CDR3 nucleotides read TGTGCCACCAGCAGAGGCTACTCTGGGGGGGGACAGGGGGTGCCGGACTATGGCTACACCTTC.

The chain recombines TRBV10-3 with TRBJ2-3; a weak D match, TRBD2 (6 bases). Germline V gene lookup returns CDR1 ENHRY and CDR2 SYGVKD. The CDR3 is 16 amino acids. Trimming shortened V by 7 bases and J by 1 base, and 18 bases separated the two germline ends. DNA for the CDR3: TGTGCCATCACGGAGGCGGGACTCAGGGGCACAGATACGCAGTATTTT. It is translated as CAITEAGLRGTDTQYF.

The chain employs TRBV24-1 and TRBJ1-2; maybe TRBD1 (5 bases). Trimming removed 5 bases at V and 3 bases at J, with 15 bases between. This CDR3 has 15 amino acids. Germline loops: CDR1 KGHDR, CDR2 SFDVKD. CDR3 DNA sequence: TGTGCCACCAGTGGAACAGGCTTCCGTGACTATGGCTACACCTTC. It specifies CATSGTGFRDYGYTF.

The J gene is TRBJ2-1, the V gene TRBV5-1; TRBD1 is a possible D gene (6 bases). Germline V gene data show CDR1 as SGHRS and CDR2 as YFSETQ. Trimming stripped 1 base from V and 8 bases from J, with 16 bases between. The CDR3 sequence is 15 residues long. The CDR3 protein is CASSLIFGQGHEQFF. The CDR3 bases are TGCGCCAGCAGCTTGATTTTTGGCCAGGGGCATGAGCAGTTCTTC. Looking up the rest from reference TRBV5-1 and TRBJ2-1 gives the full variable domain: KAGVTQTPRYLIKTRGQQVTLSCSPISGHRSVSWYQQTPGQGLQFLFEYFSETQRNKGNFPGRFSGRQFSNSRSEMNVSTLELGDSALYLCASSLIFGQGHEQFFGPGTRLTVL.

V gene TRBV5-1 combines with J gene TRBJ1-6, with TRBD1 as a possible D gene (6 bases). The germline V and J ends were trimmed by 6 bases and 5 bases, with 24 bases remaining between them. The CDR3 sequence is 18 residues long. The germline gives CDR1 SGHRS, CDR2 YFSETQ. CDR3 coding DNA: TGCGCCAGCAACCCTGACCACGGGTCCGGGGGGCATAATTCACCCCTCCACTTT. Its translation: CASNPDHGSGGHNSPLHF.

V gene TRBV11-2 combines with J gene TRBJ1-2; 7 bases align to TRBD1. The CDR3 covers 15 residues. Trimming at V came to 5 bases and at J to 5 bases, leaving 11 bases not matched to a gene. The germline CDR1 and CDR2 sequences are SGHAT and FQNNGV. CDR3 DNA sequence: TGTGCCAGCAGCACGCCGGGACAGCGACCATATGGCTACACCTTC. Amino acid sequence: CASSTPGQRPYGYTF.

This chain links TRBV10-3 with TRBJ2-1, with 7 bases fitting TRBD2. J was trimmed by 0 bases and V by 10 bases; bases with no gene match: 9. The germline CDR1 and CDR2 sequences are ENHRY and SYGVKD. The CDR3 covers 15 residues. The CDR3 sequence: CATTAGISSYNEQFF. In nucleotides, the CDR3 is TGTGCCACCACAGCGGGAATAAGCTCCTACAATGAGCAGTTCTTC.

The genes are TRBV5-4 and TRBJ1-2; TRBD1 aligns across 9 bases. The germline CDR1 and CDR2 sequences are SGHNT and YYREEE (reference sequence). V was pared by 5 bases and J by 5 bases, with 10 bases of the junction left unmatched. The CDR3 has 15 residues. The CDR3 here is CASSPDRTGVYGYTF. CDR3 DNA sequence: TGTGCCAGCAGTCCCGATCGGACAGGGGTGTATGGCTACACCTTC.

This chain uses TRBV14 with TRBJ1-6; TRBD1 is a possible D gene (5 bases). The germline V and J ends were trimmed by 4 bases and 10 bases, with 11 bases remaining between them. CDR1 is SGHDN and CDR2 is FVKESK in the germline V gene. The CDR3 consists of 13 residues. CDR3 in amino acids: CASSLTQESPLHF. CDR3 DNA: TGTGCCAGCAGCCTTACACAGGAATCACCCCTCCACTTT.

The genes are TRBV19 and TRBJ2-1; the match to TRBD2 covers 8 bases. This CDR3 is built from 15 residues. V dropped 7 bases and J dropped 5; count of bases not matched to a gene: 10. Germline V gene data show CDR1 as LNHDA and CDR2 as SQIVND (reference sequence). The CDR3 protein is CASTPGAGGNNEQFF. CDR3 nucleotides: TGTGCCAGTACCCCAGGGGCGGGGGGCAACAATGAGCAGTTCTTC.

V gene TRBV4-2 combines with J gene TRBJ2-1; 9 positions agree with TRBD1. This CDR3 is 15 amino acids long. Germline V CDR1 and CDR2: LGHNA, YNFKEQ. V was clipped by 3 bases and J by 8 bases; unmatched bases: 8. In DNA, the CDR3 is TGTGCCAGCAGCCACCCGGGACAGGGTGGCGATGAGCAGTTCTTC. This codes for CASSHPGQGGDEQFF.

The chain joins TRBV19 to TRBJ2-1, with D perhaps matching TRBD2 (7 bases). Trimming left V 5 bases short and J 5 bases short, with 16 bases between. Germline V gene data show CDR1 as LNHDA and CDR2 as SQIVND (reference sequence). This CDR3 has 15 residues. CDR3 in amino acids: CASSVYAGANNEQFF. CDR3 in DNA: TGTGCCAGTAGTGTTTACGCGGGGGCCAACAATGAGCAGTTCTTC.

The chain links TRBV5-5 to TRBJ2-5, with D possibly matching TRBD2 (5 bases). With 0 bases removed from V and 9 bases from J, the gap between germline ends came to 18 bases. The CDR3 runs to 15 residues. CDR1 SGHKS and CDR2 YYEKEE come from the germline V gene (reference sequence). The CDR3 DNA is TGTGCCAGCAGCTTGGGGACTCGAGCCCTTTCGTCCCAGTACTTC. Protein: CASSLGTRALSSQYF.

The genes are TRBV9 and TRBJ2-3; D possibly corresponds to TRBD2 (6 bases). CDR1 is SGDLS and CDR2 is YYNGEE in the germline V gene. CDR3 size: 16 residues. V gave up 0 bases and J gave up 2 bases, with 13 bases separating them. The chain's CDR3 is CASSVAAGTYTDTQYF. The CDR3 nucleotides are TGTGCCAGCAGCGTAGCGGCCGGGACTTACACAGATACGCAGTATTTT.

This sequence joins TRBV7-9 and TRBJ1-2; 7 nucleotides align to TRBD1. The CDR3 contains 13 residues. Per germline, CDR1 SEHNR and CDR2 FQNEAQ (reference sequence). With 5 bases clipped from V and 7 bases from J, the junction kept 7 bases outside the gene matches. CDR3 nucleotides: TGTGCCAGCAGCATTGACAGGGCGGGTGGCTACACCTTC. The encoded protein is CASSIDRAGGYTF.

This clone appeared a single time. The rearrangement links TRBV6-5 to TRBJ1-3, with D unresolved. The V gene's germline CDR1 is MNHEY and CDR2 SVGAGI. V lost 7 bases to trimming and J lost 1 base, with 11 bases between them. CDR3 length: 14 residues. The CDR3 region has the DNA TGTGCCAGCACCAACCGAGGGTCTGGAAACACCATATATTTT. This sequence encodes CASTNRGSGNTIYF.

The gene calls are TRBV21-1 and TRBJ2-5; no check of the table's D call, TRBD2, against the DNA was made. TRBV21-1 is classified as a pseudogene. This CDR3 is built from 15 residues. CDR3 in amino acids: CASLISSGNQETQYF. The DNA for the CDR3 is TGTGCCAGCCTGATTTCTAGCGGGAACCAAGAGACCCAGTACTTC.

This sequence joins TRBV5-5 and TRBJ2-7; the D is unclear. V was trimmed by 1 base and J by 1 base, leaving 12 bases between them. Germline CDR1 is SGHKS and CDR2 is YYEKEE (reference sequence). This CDR3 is built from 15 residues. CDR3 region: CASSLLLSQSYEQYF. The CDR3 coding sequence is TGTGCCAGCAGCTTGTTATTGTCGCAGTCCTACGAGCAGTACTTC.

The chain employs TRBV7-8 and TRBJ2-5; D not resolved. Germline loops: CDR1 SGHVS, CDR2 FQNEAQ. The CDR3 is made up of 13 amino acids. V lost 1 base and J lost 5, with 8 bases in between. CDR3 in amino acids: CASSLVVFETQYF. DNA for the CDR3: TGTGCCAGCAGCTTAGTAGTATTTGAGACCCAGTACTTC.

The chain couples TRBV5-6 to TRBJ2-1; 14 bases map to TRBD2. Per the germline V gene, CDR1 is SGHDT and CDR2 is YYEEEE. With V trimmed by 4 bases and J by 8 bases, 11 bases remained unmatched. The CDR3 has 17 residues. CDR3 sequence (DNA): TGTGCCAGCAGCAGGATAGGGACTAGCGGGAGAATAGATGAGCAGTTCTTC. Its protein product is CASSRIGTSGRIDEQFF.

The V and J genes are TRBV10-3 and TRBJ2-7; D is possibly TRBD1 (6 bases). The CDR3 extends over 16 amino acids. V lost 4 bases, J lost 2 bases, and 18 bases lay in between. CDR1 ENHRY and CDR2 SYGVKD come from the germline V gene. CDR3 sequence: CAISVTNRDTAYEQYF. CDR3 coding DNA: TGTGCCATCAGTGTAACCAACCGGGACACAGCCTACGAGCAGTACTTC.

The J gene is TRBJ2-1, the V gene TRBV9; D may be TRBD2 (6 bases). The CDR3 has 18 residues. Trimming left V 3 bases short and J 0 bases short, with 19 bases between. The germline V gene has CDR1 SGDLS and CDR2 YYNGEE. The CDR3 DNA reads as TGTGCCAGCAGCGGCTTCTATGGCGGGATGAGCTCCTACAATGAGCAGTTCTTC. Translated, it gives CASSGFYGGMSSYNEQFF.

V and J are TRBV3-1 (or the pseudogene TRBV3-2) and TRBJ1-6; unclear D gene. Germline V gene sequence: CDR1 LGHDT, CDR2 YNNKEL (reference sequence). The CDR3 covers 12 residues. The V end was cut by 4 bases, the J end by 9 bases, with 7 bases between. The CDR3 sequence: CASSPPGSPLHF. The CDR3 nucleotides are TGTGCCAGCAGCCCACCCGGTTCACCCCTCCACTTT.

This chain connects TRBV6-2 or TRBV6-3 to TRBJ2-7; maybe TRBD2 (5 bases). The CDR3 is 16 residues long. Germline CDR1 MNHEY, CDR2 SVGEGT. V lost 5 bases, J lost 0 bases, and 17 bases lay in between. As DNA, the CDR3 is TGTGCCAGCAGTGCAGATTCGAGGGAGCGCTCCTACGAGCAGTACTTC. Protein: CASSADSRERSYEQYF.

The CDR3 coding sequence is TGTGCCAGCATGGTAGCGGGGGCATACGAGCAGTACTTC. It yields the protein CASMVAGAYEQYF. V and J are TRBV7-2 and TRBJ2-7, with 9 bases identical to TRBD2. This CDR3 is built from 13 residues. V lost 7 bases and J lost 4; bases outside the gene matches: 5. CDR1 SGHTA and CDR2 FQGNSA come from the germline V gene.

This clone was counted a single time. The chain carries TRBV10-3 and TRBJ2-5; tentative D call: TRBD1 (6 bases). The CDR3 is made up of 15 amino acids. The ends were cut back, 3 bases at V and 3 bases at J, with 14 bases in the middle. Germline CDR1 is ENHRY and CDR2 is SYGVKD. The CDR3: CAISDSQGLKETQYF. CDR3 DNA sequence: TGTGCCATCAGTGACTCTCAGGGGCTAAAAGAGACCCAGTACTTC.

The V gene is TRBV5-1, the J gene TRBJ1-4; 7 bases are a match to TRBD1. V trimming: 0 bases; J trimming: 3 bases; junction bases outside the gene matches: 2. The germline CDR1 and CDR2 sequences are SGHRS and YFSETQ. The CDR3 is made up of 15 amino acids. The CDR3 DNA reads as TGCGCCAGCAGCTTGGGCGGGACAGCTAATGAAAAACTGTTTTTT. Translating it yields CASSLGGTANEKLFF.

V and J are TRBV7-6 and TRBJ1-6, with 8 bases lining up with TRBD1. Germline assignment: CDR1 SGHVS and CDR2 FNYEAQ. Unmatched junction bases numbered 9, after V lost 5 bases and J lost 9 bases. This CDR3 region has 15 residues. The CDR3 bases are TGTGCCAGCAGCATATCGACAGGGGCTGTTTCACCCCTCCACTTT. It yields the protein CASSISTGAVSPLHF. Full variable domain (remainder filled in from reference TRBV7-6 and TRBJ1-6): GAGVSQSPRYKVTKRGQDVALRCDPISGHVSLYWYRQALGQGPEFLTYFNYEAQQDKSGLPNDRFSAERPEGSISTLTIQRTEQRDSAMYRCASSISTGAVSPLHFGNGTRLTVT.